The 17 T cell receptor beta chains reported below all come from one sample, sequenced in a study of cytomegalovirus exposure and HLA in healthy donors. With 60 Vbeta and 13 Jbeta primers, the PCR was carried out. Measured with immunoSEQ multiplex PCR; TCRdb has only the in-frame clones, and not every one. Of roughly 190,000 clones listed, about 80% are singletons. The source material was PBMCs. The receptors originated from a woman aged 45-65 years in good health and CMV-seropositive.

This chain links TRBV5-4 with TRBJ2-1; D uncertain. This CDR3 is built from 15 residues. Trimming left V 0 bases short and J 8 bases short, with 15 bases between. Germline CDR1 reads SGHNT; CDR2 reads YYREEE (reference sequence). As DNA, the CDR3 is TGTGCCAGCAGCTTGGGTGGGCCGTCTTCCGATGAGCAGTTCTTC. Amino acids: CASSLGGPSSDEQFF.

The chain is built from TRBV5-1 and TRBJ2-7; 13 bases agree with TRBD2. The V gene end was trimmed by 1 base and the J gene end by 3 bases; junction bases not matched to a gene: 16. Germline-derived CDR1 and CDR2 are SGHRS and YFSETQ. The length of the CDR3 is 20 residues. CDR3 DNA: TGCGCCAGCAGCTTGACCCTCAGAGGGACTAGCGGGGCAACCTACTACGAGCAGTACTTC. This gives the protein CASSLTLRGTSGATYYEQYF.

The gene calls are TRBV27 and TRBJ2-3, with D possibly being TRBD2 (7 bases). This CDR3 is built from 16 residues. Germline V gene sequence: CDR1 MNHEY, CDR2 SMNVEV (reference sequence). Trimming took 1 base from V and 1 from J, leaving 12 bases between them. DNA for the CDR3: TGTGCCAGCAGTTTATGGCGCGGGGGCGGCACAGATACGCAGTATTTT. Protein sequence: CASSLWRGGGTDTQYF.

The rearrangement joins TRBV20-1 to TRBJ2-7; D is uncertain. Per germline, CDR1 DFQATT and CDR2 SNEGSKA (reference sequence). V lost 3 bases to trimming and J lost 5 bases, with 8 bases between them. CDR3 length: 11 amino acids. The CDR3 sequence is CSASAQDEQYF. The CDR3 DNA reads as TGCAGTGCTAGTGCTCAGGACGAGCAGTACTTC.

This chain joins TRBV6-5 and TRBJ1-2; the D is unclear. CDR1 is MNHEY, CDR2 SVGAGI, per germline. This CDR3 spans 13 amino acids. V was clipped by 2 bases and J by 4 bases, with 8 bases between them. CDR3: CASSYGQFYGYTF. The CDR3 DNA sequence: TGTGCCAGCAGTTACGGCCAGTTCTATGGCTACACCTTC.

V gene TRBV15 combines with J gene TRBJ2-4; the match to TRBD2 covers 7 bases. The CDR3 runs to 12 residues. V trimming: 1 base; J trimming: 12 bases; junction bases outside the gene matches: 3. Germline lookup yields CDR1 LNHNV and CDR2 YYDKDF (reference sequence). CDR3 in amino acids: CATSRGGGPQYF. For the CDR3, the DNA is TGTGCCACCAGCAGAGGGGGAGGGCCTCAGTACTTC.

CDR3 amino acids: CASSEMNTSGGRTDTQYF. CDR3 bases: TGTGCCAGCAGTGAAATGAATACTAGCGGGGGGCGAACAGATACGCAGTATTTT. V and J are TRBV2 and TRBJ2-3; 12 bases agree with TRBD2. Trimming cost V 2 bases and J 3 bases; bases outside gene matches: 9. CDR1 SNHLY and CDR2 FYNNEI come from the germline V gene. The CDR3 totals 18 residues.

V gene TRBV27 combines with J gene TRBJ1-6, with 8 bases lining up with TRBD1. Trimming at V came to 6 bases and at J to 6 bases, leaving 13 bases not matched to a gene. The CDR3 is made up of 17 amino acids. The germline V gene encodes CDR1 MNHEY and CDR2 SMNVEV (reference sequence). The CDR3 DNA is TGTGCCAGCAGCTTACCCCCCCGGACAGGGTGTAATTCACCCCTCCACTTT. It specifies CASSLPPRTGCNSPLHF.

The chain couples TRBV11-2 to TRBJ2-3; unclear D gene. The CDR3 is made up of 16 amino acids. Germline CDR1 SGHAT, CDR2 FQNNGV. Trimming stripped 5 bases from V and 2 bases from J, with 17 bases between. CDR3 sequence: CASSPKVEEFTDTQYF. Here the CDR3 DNA reads TGTGCCAGCAGCCCAAAAGTTGAGGAGTTCACAGATACGCAGTATTTT.

This clone showed up just once. The chain couples TRBV4-1 to TRBJ2-2, with 10 bases lining up with TRBD2. J gave up 2 bases and V 1 base, and 4 bases lay outside the gene matches. The CDR3 covers 17 residues. Germline-derived CDR1 and CDR2 are MGHRA and YSYEKL. CDR3 amino acids: CASSQGPSGGNTGELFF. CDR3 DNA sequence: TGCGCCAGCAGCCAAGGTCCTAGCGGGGGTAACACCGGGGAGCTGTTTTTT.

This chain connects TRBV30 to TRBJ2-1; a possible D gene is TRBD2 (5 bases). Trimming pared 3 bases from V and 14 bases from J, leaving 29 bases between. The V gene's germline CDR1 is GTSNPN and CDR2 SVGIG (reference sequence). The CDR3 runs 16 residues. CDR3 in amino acids: CAWREETASSFKKKFF. The CDR3 nucleotides read TGTGCCTGGAGGGAGGAAACCGCTTCGTCCTTTAAGAAGAAGTTCTTC.

This clone was seen a single time. This chain uses TRBV6-1 with TRBJ1-1; 8 bases fit TRBD1. Germline-derived CDR1 and CDR2 are MNHNS and SASEGT. The V segment lost 6 bases and the J segment 5 bases; nucleotides outside the gene matches: 5. CDR3 length: 13 amino acids. The CDR3, as DNA: TGTGCCAGCAGCCCCAGGGGGCAGACTGAAGCTTTCTTT. This translates into CASSPRGQTEAFF.

This chain connects TRBV29-1 to TRBJ2-1; weak D call: TRBD2 (5 bases). This CDR3 has 15 residues. The V and J ends lost 1 base and 0 bases respectively, with 10 bases between them. CDR1 SQVTM and CDR2 ANQGSEA come from the germline V gene. The CDR3 sequence: CSVEVWESSYNEQFF. The DNA for the CDR3 is TGCAGCGTTGAAGTTTGGGAGAGCTCCTACAATGAGCAGTTCTTC.

This chain connects TRBV6-5 to TRBJ1-2; D remains ambiguous. The germline V gene encodes CDR1 MNHEY and CDR2 SVGAGI. CDR3 size: 12 residues. V lost 4 bases and J 2 bases, leaving 5 bases between the germline ends. CDR3 sequence reads: CASSFRNYGYTF. As DNA, the CDR3 is TGTGCCAGCAGTTTTCGGAACTATGGCTACACCTTC.

In its sample, this clone was seen once. This CDR3 is CALGTGPSYEQYF. The CDR3 region has the DNA TGTGCCCTTGGGACAGGGCCCTCCTACGAGCAGTACTTC. The rearrangement joins TRBV30 to TRBJ2-7; 9 bases map to TRBD1. Germline loops: CDR1 GTSNPN, CDR2 SVGIG (reference sequence). This CDR3 is built from 13 residues. Trimming at V came to 8 bases and at J to 0 bases, leaving 5 bases not matched to a gene.

This clone was picked up one time. The chain employs TRBV11-2 and TRBJ1-5, with 7 bases that match TRBD1. Germline lookup yields CDR1 SGHAT and CDR2 FQNNGV. This CDR3 is 14 amino acids long. With 5 bases clipped from V and 4 bases from J, the junction kept 5 bases outside the gene matches. CDR3: CASSPWDSNQPQHF. In DNA form, the CDR3 reads TGTGCCAGCAGCCCGTGGGACAGTAATCAGCCCCAGCATTTT.

In the case of this clone: Distinct nucleotide sequences in the sample also encode this CDR3. The chain recombines TRBV29-1 with TRBJ1-1; 9 positions agree with TRBD1. The CDR3 consists of 12 residues. In germline, CDR1 is SQVTM, CDR2 ANQGSEA. V dropped 7 bases and J dropped 11; count of bases not matched to a gene: 11. CDR3 in amino acids: CSGTGTGIGAFF. Here the CDR3 DNA reads TGCAGCGGCACCGGGACAGGGATTGGTGCTTTCTTT.